A selection of T cell receptor beta chains follows, all from one sample in a study of T cells in Graves' hyperthyroidism and ophthalmopathy. TCRdb recomputed calls from the multiplex PCR reads with MiXCR, one row per CDR3 protein. The sample includes 480,000 or so distinct CDR3 sequences, about an eighth of them seen just once. The specimen was blood. These receptors came from a woman aged 18-35 years with Graves' hyperthyroidism. CDR3s include the opening cysteine and the closing phenylalanine or tryptophan. D genes are given only for firm matches. Not every row has a clone size; where given, it reads once, few, many or a size class.

clone_size,j_call,d_call,v_call,cdr3_aa,cdr3_nt
many,TRBJ2-1,NA,TRBV10-3,CAISPRLQDNEQFF,TGTGCCATCAGTCCCCGCCTGCAGGACAATGAGCAGTTCTTC
many,TRBJ2-2,TRBD1,TRBV3-1,CASSQGQGRDTGELFF,TGTGCCAGCAGCCAGGGACAGGGGAGAGACACCGGGGAGCTGTTTTTT
many,TRBJ1-1,NA,TRBV28,CASSLYGIEAFF,TGTGCCAGCAGTTTATACGGAATTGAAGCTTTCTTT
many,TRBJ1-2,NA,TRBV2,CATLGTPVRDGYTF,TGTGCCACCCTCGGAACCCCCGTAAGGGATGGCTACACCTTC
NA,TRBJ2-1,TRBD2,TRBV10-2,CASRHLADSYNEQFF,TGCGCCAGCAGGCACCTAGCGGACTCCTACAATGAGCAGTTCTTC
many,TRBJ1-2,TRBD1,TRBV27,CASILGGRGYCINYGYTF,TGTGCCAGCATACTTGGGGGCAGGGGGTATTGCATTAACTATGGCTACACCTTC
NA,TRBJ2-1,TRBD1,TRBV19,CASSPQPQGVYEQFF,TGTGCCAGTAGCCCCCAACCCCAGGGGGTTTATGAGCAGTTCTTC
few,TRBJ2-1,TRBD2,TRBV19,CASSAPGLAVYGDEQFF,TGTGCCAGTAGTGCCCCGGGACTAGCGGTTTATGGGGATGAGCAGTTCTTC
few,TRBJ2-3,TRBD2,TRBV15,CATSRVGGRARDTQYF,TGTGCCACCAGCAGAGTTGGTGGGAGGGCCCGGGATACGCAGTATTTT
many,TRBJ2-5,NA,TRBV6-1,CASSLAIWETQYF,TGTGCCAGCAGCCTAGCCATTTGGGAGACCCAGTACTTC
many,TRBJ2-1,NA,TRBV24-1,CATSDNAGGIHEQFF,TGTGCCACCAGTGACAACGCCGGGGGTATCCATGAGCAGTTCTTC
many,TRBJ2-1,TRBD2,TRBV11-2,CASSFPGTSGYNEQFF,TGTGCCAGCAGTTTTCCCGGGACTAGCGGCTACAATGAGCAGTTCTTC
NA,TRBJ1-5,NA,TRBV2,CASTGVSNQPQHF,TGTGCCAGCACTGGGGTTAGCAATCAGCCCCAGCATTTT
many,TRBJ1-2,NA,TRBV20-1,CSATNSDMNYGYTF,TGCAGTGCTACCAACTCCGACATGAATTATGGCTACACCTTC
many,TRBJ2-2,NA,TRBV24-1,CATSERAFPNTGELFF,TGTGCCACCAGTGAGCGGGCCTTTCCGAACACCGGGGAGCTGTTTTTT
many,TRBJ2-1,TRBD2,TRBV7-6,CASSLGAGNSYNEQFF,TGTGCCAGCAGCTTAGGAGCGGGAAATTCCTACAATGAGCAGTTCTTC
many,TRBJ2-3,TRBD2,TRBV13,CASRSLDTSEGTQYF,TGTGCCAGCAGGTCGCTAGACACTAGCGAGGGTACGCAGTATTTT
many,TRBJ2-1,NA,TRBV11-3,CASSRGSQYNEQFF,TGTGCCAGCAGCAGAGGTAGCCAATACAATGAGCAGTTCTTC
many,TRBJ2-4,NA,TRBV11-2,CASSPVAGGRASAIAKNIQYF,TGTGCCAGCAGCCCAGTGGCCGGGGGCCGAGCCTCGGCCATAGCCAAAAACATTCAGTACTTC
few,TRBJ1-1,TRBD1,TRBV27,CASSLSWGRGLTEAFF,TGTGCCAGCAGTTTATCATGGGGGAGGGGGCTGACTGAAGCTTTCTTT
NA,TRBJ2-7,TRBD2,TRBV14,CASSQGDYQGGEQYF,TGTGCCAGCAGCCAGGGGGACTATCAGGGTGGCGAGCAGTACTTC
many,TRBJ2-3,TRBD2,TRBV12-3/TRBV12-4,CASSLRTSFTDTQYF,TGTGCCAGCAGTTTACGGACTAGCTTCACAGATACGCAGTATTTT
NA,TRBJ1-1,NA,TRBV20-1,CSAPTSYNTEAFF,TGCAGTGCCCCGACAAGCTATAACACTGAAGCTTTCTTT
NA,TRBJ1-1,TRBD1,TRBV15,CATSPGTGFNTEAFF,TGTGCCACCAGCCCAGGGACAGGATTTAACACTGAAGCTTTCTTT
many,TRBJ1-3,NA,TRBV11-2,CASSLERVHSGNTIYF,TGTGCCAGCAGCTTAGAAAGGGTCCACTCTGGAAACACCATATATTTT
many,TRBJ2-1,NA,TRBV20-1,CSAPNTRPQDEQFF,TGCAGTGCTCCCAATACTAGACCCCAGGATGAGCAGTTCTTC
many,TRBJ2-7,NA,TRBV6-2/TRBV6-3,CASSRALTYEQYF,TGTGCCAGCAGTCGAGCGTTAACCTACGAGCAGTACTTC
many,TRBJ1-1,TRBD1,TRBV19,CASSGGTGANTEAFF,TGTGCCAGTAGTGGGGGGACAGGGGCGAACACTGAAGCTTTCTTT
many,TRBJ1-1,TRBD1,TRBV7-6,CASSLETGRLAFF,TGTGCCAGCAGCTTAGAGACAGGGAGATTGGCTTTCTTT
many,TRBJ2-7,NA,TRBV6-5,CASSYRPEGDEQYF,TGTGCCAGCAGTTACCGTCCCGAGGGCGACGAGCAGTACTTC
few,TRBJ1-5,NA,TRBV11-2,CASSLDQGNGTQPQHF,TGTGCCAGCAGCTTAGATCAGGGAAACGGGACTCAGCCCCAGCATTTT
NA,TRBJ1-5,NA,TRBV6-4,CATIGGGYSNQPQHF,TGTGCCACCATAGGGGGGGGCTATAGCAATCAGCCCCAGCATTTT
many,TRBJ2-4,NA,TRBV5-1,CASSSTDTQLAKNIQYF,TGCGCCAGCAGCTCGACGGACACCCAGTTAGCCAAAAACATTCAGTACTTC
many,TRBJ2-2,TRBD2,TRBV19,CASIGGRSGELFF,TGTGCCAGTATTGGCGGGAGGTCCGGGGAGCTGTTTTTT
many,TRBJ2-2,NA,TRBV5-1,CASSLPSDLELFF,TGCGCCAGCAGCTTGCCCTCCGACCTGGAGCTGTTTTTT
few,TRBJ1-6,NA,TRBV14,CASSPGGVTYNSPLHF,TGTGCCAGCAGCCCAGGCGGCGTCACATATAATTCACCCCTCCACTTT
NA,TRBJ2-1,TRBD2,TRBV7-6,CASSFLGTSGSNEQFF,TGTGCCAGCAGCTTCCTTGGGACTAGCGGGAGCAATGAGCAGTTCTTC
NA,TRBJ2-1,NA,TRBV20-1,CSASPPSDYNEQFF,TGCAGTGCTAGTCCGCCTAGCGACTACAATGAGCAGTTCTTC
NA,TRBJ1-5,TRBD1,TRBV5-5,CASSLDRGEPQHF,TGTGCCAGCAGCTTGGACAGGGGGGAACCCCAGCATTTT
many,TRBJ1-2,NA,TRBV7-9,CASSKLGYTF,TGTGCCAGCAGCAAACTGGGCTACACCTTC
many,TRBJ1-5,NA,TRBV19,CASSIGRQSQAQHF,TGTGCCAGTAGTATTGGACGACAAAGTCAGGCCCAGCATTTT
few,TRBJ2-6,NA,TRBV20-1,CSARGAPGANVLTF,TGCAGTGCTAGAGGGGCGCCTGGGGCCAACGTCCTGACTTTC
NA,TRBJ2-1,NA,TRBV7-9,CASSREGSRRSRSSYNEQFF,TGTGCCAGCAGCCGCGAGGGATCGAGACGGTCCCGGAGCTCCTACAATGAGCAGTTCTTC
many,TRBJ1-2,NA,TRBV12-3/TRBV12-4,CASSQPGDASDGYTF,TGTGCCAGCAGCCAACCAGGTGACGCTTCCGATGGCTACACCTTC
NA,TRBJ2-1,NA,TRBV20-1,CSARADHGSSYNEQFF,TGCAGTGCTAGGGCAGACCACGGGAGCTCCTACAATGAGCAGTTCTTC
many,TRBJ2-3,NA,TRBV10-3,CAIRTDRDTQYF,TGTGCCATCAGAACTGATAGAGATACGCAGTATTTT
NA,TRBJ2-1,TRBD2,TRBV19,CASTQGRKREGAYNEQFF,TGTGCCAGTACCCAAGGAAGAAAGCGGGAGGGTGCCTACAATGAGCAGTTCTTC
NA,TRBJ2-6,NA,TRBV7-9,CASSLMQGLFGANVLTF,TGTGCCAGCAGCTTAATGCAGGGTTTGTTTGGGGCCAACGTCCTGACTTTC
many,TRBJ2-1,TRBD2,TRBV12-3/TRBV12-4,CASIDGTKTYNEQFF,TGTGCCAGCATCGACGGGACTAAAACCTACAATGAGCAGTTCTTC
NA,TRBJ2-3,NA,TRBV10-3,CATSLADLRADTQYF,TGTGCCACCTCCTTAGCGGACCTAAGGGCAGATACGCAGTATTTT
many,TRBJ2-1,NA,TRBV5-1,CASSLGGGSNEQFF,TGCGCCAGCAGCTTGGGTGGGGGCAGCAATGAGCAGTTCTTC
many,TRBJ2-5,NA,TRBV10-3,CAIRTAVQETQYF,TGTGCCATCAGGACTGCTGTTCAAGAGACCCAGTACTTC
few,TRBJ1-2,NA,TRBV5-1,CASSSQSENYGYTF,TGCGCCAGCAGCTCCCAGAGCGAAAACTATGGCTACACCTTC